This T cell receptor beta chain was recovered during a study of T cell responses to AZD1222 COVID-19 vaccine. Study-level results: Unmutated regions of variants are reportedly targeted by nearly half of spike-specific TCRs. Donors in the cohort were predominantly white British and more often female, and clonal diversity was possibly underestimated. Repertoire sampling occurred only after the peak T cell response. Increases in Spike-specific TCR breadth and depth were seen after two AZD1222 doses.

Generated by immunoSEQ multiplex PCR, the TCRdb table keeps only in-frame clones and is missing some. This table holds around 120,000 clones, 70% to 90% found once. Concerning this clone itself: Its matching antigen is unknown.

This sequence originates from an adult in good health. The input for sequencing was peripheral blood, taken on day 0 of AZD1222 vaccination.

The CDR3 is CATTLTSGSTDTQYF. CDR3 DNA sequence: TGTGCCACCACGCTGACTAGCGGGAGCACAGATACGCAGTATTTT. The chain carries TRBV6-5 and TRBJ2-3; 10 bases map to TRBD2. The CDR3 has 15 residues. The germline CDR1 and CDR2 sequences are MNHEY and SVGAGI. J lost 0 bases, V lost 10 bases, and 7 bases had no gene match.